This entry lists 9 T cell receptor beta chains sequenced from one sample in a study of cytomegalovirus exposure and HLA in healthy donors. This table comes from immunoSEQ multiplex PCR, and its TCRdb copy is limited to in-frame clones, with some not included. The sample records over 60,000 clones, approximately 95% being singletons. Sequencing was done on a sample of PBMCs. The receptor set was obtained from a man aged 18 to 29 in good health and CMV-seronegative.

CDR3 DNA sequence: TGTGCCAGCAGCTTTGCAGGACAGAACACTGAAGCTTTCTTT. It is translated as CASSFAGQNTEAFF. The gene calls are TRBV7-6 and TRBJ1-1; D may be TRBD1 (5 bases). With 3 bases removed from V and 1 base from J, the gap between germline ends came to 9 bases. The germline V gene encodes CDR1 SGHVS and CDR2 FNYEAQ. There are 14 residues in the CDR3.

The chain joins TRBV6-1 to TRBJ1-1; D might be TRBD1 (6 bases). Looked up from germline, CDR1 is MNHNS and CDR2 is SASEGT. Trimming cost V 6 bases and J 2 bases, with 13 bases left between them. CDR3 length: 14 amino acids. The CDR3 nucleotides are TGTGCCAGCAGCGGACAGTCCTACAACACTGAAGCTTTCTTT. Amino acid sequence: CASSGQSYNTEAFF.

This sequence joins TRBV7-2 and TRBJ1-1, with 8 bases identical to TRBD1. The V gene end was trimmed by 5 bases and the J gene end by 10 bases; junction bases not matched to a gene: 12. The CDR3 sequence is 14 residues long. Germline CDR1 and CDR2: SGHTA and FQGNSA. The CDR3 region is CASSTPGGALRAFF. In nucleotides, the CDR3 is TGTGCCAGCAGCACTCCAGGGGGCGCCCTCCGAGCTTTCTTT.

The genes are TRBV6-1 and TRBJ1-2; the match to TRBD1 covers 8 bases. In germline, CDR1 is MNHNS, CDR2 SASEGT. The CDR3 spans 15 residues. The V gene end was trimmed by 3 bases and the J gene end by 3 bases; junction bases not matched to a gene: 6. The DNA of the CDR3 is TGTGCCAGCAGTGACGTGACGACAGGGGACTATGGCTACACCTTC. This encodes CASSDVTTGDYGYTF.

J is TRBJ1-1 and V is TRBV4-2; D is uncertain. The CDR3 consists of 13 residues. The V end lost 2 bases, the J end lost 1 base, and 5 bases lay between the germline ends. The V gene's germline CDR1 is LGHNA and CDR2 YNFKEQ. In nucleotides, the CDR3 is TGTGCCAGCAGCCAAAACAGGAACACTGAAGCTTTCTTT. Translating it yields CASSQNRNTEAFF.

This rearrangement joins TRBV7-8 to TRBJ1-1, with D uncertain. V lost 2 bases and J lost 7, with 11 bases in between. Per germline, CDR1 SGHVS and CDR2 FQNEAQ. The CDR3 runs to 13 residues. In nucleotides, the CDR3 is TGTGCCAGCAGCTTACAGGCGCCAGGTGAAGCTTTCTTT. It specifies CASSLQAPGEAFF.

V and J are TRBV5-4 and TRBJ1-1; TRBD1 matches 7 bases. Germline values: CDR1 SGHNT, CDR2 YYREEE (reference sequence). Losses at the gene ends were 2 bases for V and 0 bases for J; bases not matched to a gene: 4. This CDR3 has 15 residues. The CDR3 DNA reads as TGTGCCAGCAGCTTACCACAGGGGATGAACACTGAAGCTTTCTTT. Residues: CASSLPQGMNTEAFF.

V and J are TRBV7-3 and TRBJ2-5; 7 bases fit TRBD2. V lost 0 bases to trimming and J lost 0 bases; unmatched junction nucleotides: 4. CDR3 size: 16 residues. In germline, CDR1 is SGHTA, CDR2 FQGTGA. CDR3 loop: CASSLTGGGYQETQYF. CDR3 in DNA: TGTGCCAGCAGCTTAACGGGCGGGGGTTACCAAGAGACCCAGTACTTC.

V usage is TRBV6-1 and J usage is TRBJ2-4; maybe TRBD1 (7 bases). With 8 bases removed from V and 7 bases from J, the gap between germline ends came to 15 bases. Germline V gene lookup returns CDR1 MNHNS and CDR2 SASEGT. The CDR3 totals 13 residues. CDR3: CASGGGEWNIQYF. In nucleotides, the CDR3 is TGTGCCAGCGGAGGGGGCGAGTGGAACATTCAGTACTTC.